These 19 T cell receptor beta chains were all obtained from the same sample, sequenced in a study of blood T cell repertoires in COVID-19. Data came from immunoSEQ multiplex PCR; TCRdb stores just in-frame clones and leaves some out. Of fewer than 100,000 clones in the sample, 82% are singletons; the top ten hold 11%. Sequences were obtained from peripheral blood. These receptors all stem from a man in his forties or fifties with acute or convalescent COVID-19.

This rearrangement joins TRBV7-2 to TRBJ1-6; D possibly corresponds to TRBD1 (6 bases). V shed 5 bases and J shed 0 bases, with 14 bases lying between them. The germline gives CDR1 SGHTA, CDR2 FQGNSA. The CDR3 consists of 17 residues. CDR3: CASSPGQKSSYNSPLHF. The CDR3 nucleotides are TGTGCCAGCAGCCCCGGACAGAAAAGCTCCTATAATTCACCCCTCCACTTT.

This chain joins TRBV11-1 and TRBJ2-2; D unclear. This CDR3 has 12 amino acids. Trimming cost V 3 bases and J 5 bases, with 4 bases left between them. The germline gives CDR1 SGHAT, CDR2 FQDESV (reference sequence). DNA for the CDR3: TGTGCCAGCAGCTTCGGTACCGGGGAGCTGTTTTTT. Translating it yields CASSFGTGELFF.

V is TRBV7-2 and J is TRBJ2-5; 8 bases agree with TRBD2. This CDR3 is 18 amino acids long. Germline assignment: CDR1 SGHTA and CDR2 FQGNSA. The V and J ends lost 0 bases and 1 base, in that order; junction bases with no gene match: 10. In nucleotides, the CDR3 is TGTGCCAGCAGCTTAGCGGGTAGTAGCGGGGCTTTCCAAGAGACCCAGTACTTC. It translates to CASSLAGSSGAFQETQYF.

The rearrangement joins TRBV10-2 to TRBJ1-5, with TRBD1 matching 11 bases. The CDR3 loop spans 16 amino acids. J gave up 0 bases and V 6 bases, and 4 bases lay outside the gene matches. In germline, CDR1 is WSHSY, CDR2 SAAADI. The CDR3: CASRGQGVDSNQPQHF. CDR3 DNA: TGCGCCAGCAGGGGACAGGGGGTAGATAGCAATCAGCCCCAGCATTTT.

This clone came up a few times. The CDR3 bases are TGTGCTAGTGCCTTGGGGGCACAACTCGGCTACACCTTC. Translated, it gives CASALGAQLGYTF. This chain links TRBV12-5 with TRBJ1-2; a possible D gene is TRBD1 (6 bases). V lost 7 bases, J lost 8 bases, and 17 bases lay in between. The CDR3 sequence is 13 residues long. The germline V gene has CDR1 LGHNT and CDR2 FRNRAP.

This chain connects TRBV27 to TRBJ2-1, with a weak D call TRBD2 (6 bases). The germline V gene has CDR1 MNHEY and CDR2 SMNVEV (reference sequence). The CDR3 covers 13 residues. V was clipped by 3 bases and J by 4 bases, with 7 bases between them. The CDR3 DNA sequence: TGTGCCAGCAGTTTTGGAGGGTACAATGAGCAGTTCTTC. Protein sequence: CASSFGGYNEQFF.

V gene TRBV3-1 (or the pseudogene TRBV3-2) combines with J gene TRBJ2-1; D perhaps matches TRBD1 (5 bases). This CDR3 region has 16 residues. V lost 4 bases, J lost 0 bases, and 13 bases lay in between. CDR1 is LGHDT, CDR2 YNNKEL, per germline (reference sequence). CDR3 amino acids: CASSPTAPSSYNEQFF. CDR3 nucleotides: TGTGCCAGCAGCCCGACAGCGCCTAGCTCCTACAATGAGCAGTTCTTC.

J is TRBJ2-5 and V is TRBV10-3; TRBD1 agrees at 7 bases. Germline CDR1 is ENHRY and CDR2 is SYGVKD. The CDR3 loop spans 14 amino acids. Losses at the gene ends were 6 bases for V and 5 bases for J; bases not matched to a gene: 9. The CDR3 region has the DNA TGTGCCATCAGCTTGGACAGGTTGGGGGAGACCCAGTACTTC. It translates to CAISLDRLGETQYF.

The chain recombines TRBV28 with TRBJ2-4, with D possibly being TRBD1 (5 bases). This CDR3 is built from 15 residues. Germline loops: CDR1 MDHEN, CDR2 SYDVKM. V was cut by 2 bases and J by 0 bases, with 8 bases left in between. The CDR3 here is CASSLGALAKNIQYF. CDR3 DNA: TGTGCCAGCAGTTTAGGGGCGCTAGCCAAAAACATTCAGTACTTC.

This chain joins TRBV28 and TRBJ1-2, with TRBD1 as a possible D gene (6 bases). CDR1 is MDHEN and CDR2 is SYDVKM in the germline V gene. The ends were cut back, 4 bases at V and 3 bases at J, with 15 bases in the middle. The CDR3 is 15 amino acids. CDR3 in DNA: TGTGCCAGCAGTTCCTACAGCAGGGGCTACTATGGCTACACCTTC. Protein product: CASSSYSRGYYGYTF.

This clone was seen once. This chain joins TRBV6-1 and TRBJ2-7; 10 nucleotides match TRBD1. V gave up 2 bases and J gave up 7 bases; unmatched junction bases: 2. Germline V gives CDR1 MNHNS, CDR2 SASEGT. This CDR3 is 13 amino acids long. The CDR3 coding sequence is TGTGCCAGCAGTGAAAGGACAGGGGGTGAGCAGTACTTC. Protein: CASSERTGGEQYF.

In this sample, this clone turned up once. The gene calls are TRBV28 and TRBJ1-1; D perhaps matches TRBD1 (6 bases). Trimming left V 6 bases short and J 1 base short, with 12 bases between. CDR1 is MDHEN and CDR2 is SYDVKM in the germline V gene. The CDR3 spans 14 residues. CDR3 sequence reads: CASSGQRRNTEAFF. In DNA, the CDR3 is TGTGCCAGCAGCGGACAGCGCCGGAACACTGAAGCTTTCTTT. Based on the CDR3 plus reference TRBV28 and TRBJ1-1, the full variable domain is DVKVTQSSRYLVKRTGEKVFLECVQDMDHENMFWYRQDPGLGLRLIYFSYDVKMKEKGDIPEGYSVSREKKERFSLILESASTNQTSMYLCASSGQRRNTEAFFGQGTRLTVV.

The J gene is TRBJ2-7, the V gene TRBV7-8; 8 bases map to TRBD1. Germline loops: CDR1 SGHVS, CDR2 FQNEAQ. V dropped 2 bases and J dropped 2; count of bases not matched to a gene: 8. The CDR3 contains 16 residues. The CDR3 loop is CASSLTPGGLTYEQYF. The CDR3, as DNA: TGTGCCAGCAGCTTAACCCCAGGGGGCCTTACCTACGAGCAGTACTTC.

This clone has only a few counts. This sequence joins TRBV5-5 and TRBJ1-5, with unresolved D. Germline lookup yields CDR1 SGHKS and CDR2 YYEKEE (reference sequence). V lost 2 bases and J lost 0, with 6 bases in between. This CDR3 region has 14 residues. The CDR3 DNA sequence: TGTGCCAGCAGCTTACTGTATAGCAATCAGCCCCAGCATTTT. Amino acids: CASSLLYSNQPQHF. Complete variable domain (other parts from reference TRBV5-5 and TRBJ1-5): DAGVTQSPTHLIKTRGQQVTLRCSPISGHKSVSWYQQVLGQGPQFIFQYYEKEERGRGNFPDRFSARQFPNYSSELNVNALLLGDSALYLCASSLLYSNQPQHFGDGTRLSIL.

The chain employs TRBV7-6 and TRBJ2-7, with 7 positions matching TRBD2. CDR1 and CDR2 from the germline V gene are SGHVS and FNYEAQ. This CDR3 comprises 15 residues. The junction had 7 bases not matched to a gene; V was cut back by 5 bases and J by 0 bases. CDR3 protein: CASSPPASGSYEQYF. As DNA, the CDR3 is TGTGCCAGCAGCCCGCCGGCTAGCGGCTCCTACGAGCAGTACTTC.

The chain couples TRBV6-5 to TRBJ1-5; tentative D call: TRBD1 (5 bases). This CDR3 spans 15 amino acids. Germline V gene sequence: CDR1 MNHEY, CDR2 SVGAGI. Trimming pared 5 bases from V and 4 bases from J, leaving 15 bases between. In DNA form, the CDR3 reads TGTGCCAGCAGTCCGGCCCCCAGGGCTAATCAGCCCCAGCATTTT. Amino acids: CASSPAPRANQPQHF.

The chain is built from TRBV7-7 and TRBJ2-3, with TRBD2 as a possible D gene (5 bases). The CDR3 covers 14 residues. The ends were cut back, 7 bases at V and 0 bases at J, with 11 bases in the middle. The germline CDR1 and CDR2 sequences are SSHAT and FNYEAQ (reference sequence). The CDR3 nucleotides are TGTGCCAGCAACAGCGGACGTAGCACAGATACGCAGTATTTT. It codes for CASNSGRSTDTQYF.

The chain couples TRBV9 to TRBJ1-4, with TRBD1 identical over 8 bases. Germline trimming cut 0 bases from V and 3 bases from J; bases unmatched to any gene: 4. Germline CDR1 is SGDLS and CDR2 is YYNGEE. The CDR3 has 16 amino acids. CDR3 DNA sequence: TGTGCCAGCAGCGTAGGACAGGGGCCGCCTAATGAAAAACTGTTTTTT. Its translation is CASSVGQGPPNEKLFF.

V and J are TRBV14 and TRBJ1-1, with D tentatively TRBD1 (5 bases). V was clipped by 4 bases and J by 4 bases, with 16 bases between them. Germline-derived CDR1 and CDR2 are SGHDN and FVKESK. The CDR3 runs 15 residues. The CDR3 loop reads CASSPQGGLGTEAFF. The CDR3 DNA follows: TGTGCCAGCAGCCCCCAGGGAGGACTGGGCACTGAAGCTTTCTTT.